The present T cell receptor (beta chain) was sequenced within a study of blood T cell repertoires in COVID-19. Study overall: Sites in the United States, Italy and Spain provided acute and convalescent COVID-19 samples. Sources were T cells, B-cell-depleted T cells, or PBMCs; the material itself was cDNA or gDNA.

Germline CDR1 MDHEN, CDR2 SYDVKM. CDR3 size: 13 residues. V shed 6 bases and J shed 4 bases, with 12 bases lying between them. Authors' processing steps: Cell counts per sample came from amplifying reference gene primers. This table comes from immunoSEQ multiplex PCR, and its TCRdb copy is limited to in-frame clones, with some not included. That table gives V, J and clone size, and the DNA gave D and trimming. The sample records fewer than 100,000 clones, 91% being singletons. The rearrangement joins TRBV28 to TRBJ1-1, with D tentatively TRBD1 (6 bases). Input material: peripheral blood. This TCR came from a woman aged 45 to 65 in a cohort sampled during active COVID-19. The CDR3 bases are TGTGCCAGCAGGCCACAGGGATCCACTGAAGCTTTCTTT. This codes for CASRPQGSTEAFF.